A selection of T cell receptor beta chains follows, all from one sample in a study of radiotherapy plus CTLA-4 blockade in lung cancer. Sequenced by immunoSEQ multiplex PCR; TCRdb stores in-frame clones only, minus some. The sample carries roughly 68,000 clones, approximately 78% recorded once. The sample consisted of peripheral blood, taken from a patient treated with radiotherapy plus ipilimumab. The source of these receptors is a human donor with non-small cell lung cancer who had a complete response to radiotherapy plus ipilimumab. Each CDR3 is given with its conserved first and last residue. Fields, in order: D gene, J gene, clone size, V gene, CDR3 DNA, CDR3 protein. The D gene is left open where the match is weak. For some rows the clone size is stated as once, few or many, or as a class when expanded; others skip it.

.	TRBJ1-1	.	TRBV10-3	TGTGCCATCAGTGGGAGGGAGAACACTGAAGCTTTCTTT	CAISGRENTEAFF
.	TRBJ2-5	.	TRBV7-2	TGTGCCAGCAGCAGTCCCGAAGGGGGGGGGACCCAGTACTTC	CASSSPEGGGTQYF
.	TRBJ2-3	.	TRBV6-5	TGTGCCAGCCAGGGACACAGCACAGATACGCAGTATTTT	CASQGHSTDTQYF
.	TRBJ1-5	few	TRBV7-2	TGTGCCAGCAGCTTAAGAGGGGACCAGCCCCAGCATTTT	CASSLRGDQPQHF
.	TRBJ2-5	.	TRBV19	TGTGCCAGTAGACCCCGCGAGGACAGAGAAGAGACCCAGTACTTC	CASRPREDREETQYF
TRBD1	TRBJ2-5	.	TRBV19	TGTGCCAGTAATACCGGGACAGTGAAACAAGAGACCCAGTACTTC	CASNTGTVKQETQYF
TRBD1	TRBJ1-2	.	TRBV25-1	TGTGCCAGCAGTGAATCAAATACCGAGGACAGGGCGGGCTACACCTTC	CASSESNTEDRAGYTF
TRBD2	TRBJ2-1	.	TRBV2	TGTGCCAGTAGACCGACTAGCAGCTATGAGCAGTTCTTC	CASRPTSSYEQFF
.	TRBJ2-5	few	TRBV6-1	TGTGCCAGCAGTGAAAGGTTGCAACAAGAGACCCAGTACTTC	CASSERLQQETQYF
TRBD1	TRBJ2-2	medium-sized	TRBV5-1	TGCGCCAGCATGCCAACAGGGGGCTACACCGGGGAGCTGTTTTTT	CASMPTGGYTGELFF
TRBD1	TRBJ1-5	.	TRBV18	TGTGCCAGCTCGAGGGACAGGGAACAGCCCCAGCATTTT	CASSRDREQPQHF